A selection of T cell receptor beta chains follows, all from one sample in a study of T cells expressing NK-cell markers. TCRdb re-called the 5' RACE reads and catalogs CDR3 proteins one per entry, DNA excluded. The sample totals 550,000 or so distinct CDR3 sequences; its top ten clones hold under 4.5%. The sample comprised blood T cells: a sorted CD56 or NKG2C T cell subset, CD4+ or CD8+ T cells, or bulk PBMC T cells (not recorded which). Source of these receptors: a young man in good health. Each CDR3 is given with its conserved first and last residue. Fields, in order: J gene, V gene, CDR3 protein.

J: TRBJ1-5; V: TRBV19; CDR3: CASTLVWAENQPQHF
J: TRBJ2-3; V: TRBV20-1; CDR3: CSAFSGSTDTQYF
J: TRBJ2-6; V: TRBV7-9; CDR3: CASSLEGQRGANVLTF
J: TRBJ1-2; V: TRBV20-1; CDR3: CSARVRYGYTF
J: TRBJ1-2; V: TRBV10-3; CDR3: CAITREGIGYTF
J: TRBJ2-1; V: TRBV7-9; CDR3: CASSYLLSDNNEQFF
J: TRBJ1-2; V: TRBV6-5; CDR3: CASSHGQGNGYTF
J: TRBJ2-3; V: TRBV10-3; CDR3: CATLDVRVDGDTQYF
J: TRBJ2-5; V: TRBV20-1; CDR3: CSARAGQLTYPFGETQYF
J: TRBJ2-7; V: TRBV7-2; CDR3: CASSQGGAGGPYEQYF
J: TRBJ1-1; V: TRBV6-5; CDR3: CASSTRDRTTEAFF
J: TRBJ2-3; V: TRBV12-3/TRBV12-4; CDR3: CASSLGRVVADTQYF
J: TRBJ2-1; V: TRBV30; CDR3: CASPRPGSSYNEQFF
J: TRBJ2-5; V: TRBV7-2; CDR3: CASSLTGVQYF
J: TRBJ1-5; V: TRBV12-3/TRBV12-4; CDR3: CASRPRDGNNQPQHF
J: TRBJ2-1; V: TRBV5-1; CDR3: CASSLKGSGGYEQFF
J: TRBJ2-1; V: TRBV27; CDR3: CASSANGRATNEQFF
J: TRBJ1-3; V: TRBV12-3/TRBV12-4; CDR3: CASSLTGAIGNTIYF
J: TRBJ2-1; V: TRBV27; CDR3: CASSLTSGRGPSSYNEQFF
J: TRBJ1-1; V: TRBV6-1; CDR3: CASSPRRTQWAFF
J: TRBJ2-2; V: TRBV9; CDR3: CASSVAGTGDRELFF
J: TRBJ2-1; V: TRBV20-1; CDR3: CSARRGGAAYNEQFF
J: TRBJ2-3; V: TRBV5-5; CDR3: CASTAGGAGADTQYF
J: TRBJ1-2; V: TRBV12-3/TRBV12-4; CDR3: CASSLSGSYGYTF
J: TRBJ1-1; V: TRBV4-2; CDR3: CASSQGGGGRGEAFF
J: TRBJ2-1; V: TRBV29-1; CDR3: CSVEDFRGRANEQFF
J: TRBJ2-1; V: TRBV7-2; CDR3: CAVGYPTAEQFF
J: TRBJ1-1; V: TRBV5-6; CDR3: CASINWGGMNTEAFF
J: TRBJ2-7; V: TRBV20-1; CDR3: CSARDQALYYF
J: TRBJ2-7; V: TRBV30; CDR3: CAWSIREGRYEQYF
J: TRBJ2-1; V: TRBV12-3/TRBV12-4; CDR3: CASSTPGLAPPYNEQFF
J: TRBJ2-6; V: TRBV5-1; CDR3: CASSLVGQGPSGANVLTF
J: TRBJ2-1; V: TRBV6-6; CDR3: CASGSSGRNEQFF
J: TRBJ2-5; V: TRBV20-1; CDR3: CSELAGGGETQYF
J: TRBJ1-6; V: TRBV29-1; CDR3: CSVQGLQQGSPLHF
J: TRBJ2-7; V: TRBV9; CDR3: CASSVSGTNSYEQYF
J: TRBJ1-6; V: TRBV5-8; CDR3: CASSPRIGSSYNSPLHF
J: TRBJ1-1; V: TRBV6-1; CDR3: CASSERVWEAFF
J: TRBJ2-1; V: TRBV12-3/TRBV12-4; CDR3: CAISKEGHPATEQFF
J: TRBJ1-2; V: TRBV12-3/TRBV12-4; CDR3: CASILKAGFNYGYTF
J: TRBJ2-5; V: TRBV7-6; CDR3: CASRTGGLGQETQYF
J: TRBJ2-3; V: TRBV9; CDR3: CASSRGTGTITDTQYF
J: TRBJ2-7; V: TRBV20-1; CDR3: CSARPTGLEAYEQYF
J: TRBJ2-3; V: TRBV2; CDR3: CASSAWTGVNTDTQYF
J: TRBJ2-3; V: TRBV3-1; CDR3: CASGAPDTQYF
J: TRBJ2-5; V: TRBV18; CDR3: CASSPGGREAETQYF
J: TRBJ1-2; V: TRBV12-3/TRBV12-4; CDR3: CASSLETNYGYTF
J: TRBJ1-4; V: TRBV12-3/TRBV12-4; CDR3: CASSLAGKGSTNEKLFF